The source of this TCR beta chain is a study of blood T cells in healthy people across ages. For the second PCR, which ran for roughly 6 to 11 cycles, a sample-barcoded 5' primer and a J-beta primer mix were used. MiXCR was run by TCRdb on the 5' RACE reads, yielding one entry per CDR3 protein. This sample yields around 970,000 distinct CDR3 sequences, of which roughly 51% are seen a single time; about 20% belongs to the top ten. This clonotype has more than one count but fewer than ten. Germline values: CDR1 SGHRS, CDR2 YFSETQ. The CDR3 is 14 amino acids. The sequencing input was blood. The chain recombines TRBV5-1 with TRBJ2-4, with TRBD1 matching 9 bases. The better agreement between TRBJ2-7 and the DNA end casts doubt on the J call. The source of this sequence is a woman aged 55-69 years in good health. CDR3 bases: TGCGCCAGCACCACGGGACAGGGCAGGCACGAGCAGTACTTC. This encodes CASTTGQGRHEQYF.